The next 5 T cell receptor beta chains were all read from a single sample in a study of blood T cell repertoires in COVID-19. The method was immunoSEQ multiplex PCR; TCRdb's version includes in-frame clones alone and lacks a portion of them. The sample shows 150,000 or so clones, roughly 88% of them seen only once. Input material: PBMCs or T cells enriched from blood (not recorded which). The receptors come from a man aged 45-65 years who had recovered from COVID-19.

V usage is TRBV7-2 and J usage is TRBJ2-7; 11 bases match TRBD2. Germline-derived CDR1 and CDR2 are SGHTA and FQGNSA. The CDR3 loop spans 15 amino acids. V trimming: 5 bases; J trimming: 1 base; junction bases outside the gene matches: 4. For the CDR3, the DNA is TGTGCCAGCAGCCCGACTAGCGGGGTGTCCTACGAGCAGTACTTC. This encodes CASSPTSGVSYEQYF.

The chain uses TRBV11-2 and TRBJ2-6, with D possibly TRBD2 on 5 matching bases. V lost 0 bases and J 0 bases, leaving 9 bases between the germline ends. This CDR3 contains 17 residues. In germline, CDR1 is SGHAT, CDR2 FQNNGV. The CDR3 DNA follows: TGTGCCAGCAGCTTAGATATAGGGAGCTCTGGGGCCAACGTCCTGACTTTC. Translated, it gives CASSLDIGSSGANVLTF.

The gene calls are TRBV18 and TRBJ1-5; the match to TRBD1 covers 8 bases. The CDR3 has 17 amino acids. CDR1 KGHSH and CDR2 LQKENI come from the germline V gene. V shed 6 bases and J 5 bases; nucleotides not matched to a gene: 15. CDR3 coding DNA: TGTGCCAGCTCGGCGTCCGGGACAGGACTAAGGGATCAGCCCCAGCATTTT. It encodes CASSASGTGLRDQPQHF.

The rearrangement joins TRBV12-3 or TRBV12-4 to TRBJ1-5, with D perhaps matching TRBD1 (5 bases). V was cut by 4 bases and J by 7 bases, with 11 bases left in between. The CDR3 has 13 residues. The CDR3 spells CASSSQGWQPQHF. CDR3 nucleotide sequence: TGTGCCAGCAGTTCTCAGGGATGGCAGCCCCAGCATTTT.

The chain links TRBV14 to TRBJ1-4, with a tentative D call TRBD1 (6 bases). Germline CDR1 reads SGHDN; CDR2 reads FVKESK. V dropped 0 bases and J dropped 7 bases, with 12 bases sitting between them. This CDR3 contains 15 residues. The CDR3 is CASSQDPRGPEKLFF. CDR3 DNA: TGTGCCAGCAGCCAAGATCCCAGGGGCCCTGAAAAACTGTTTTTT. The entire variable domain, with the rest obtained from reference TRBV14 and TRBJ1-4, is as follows: EAGVTQFPSHSVIEKGQTVTLRCDPISGHDNLYWYRRVMGKEIKFLLHFVKESKQDESGMPNNRFLAERTGGTYSTLKVQPAELEDSGVYFCASSQDPRGPEKLFFGSGTQLSVL.